This record concerns one T cell receptor (beta chain) sequence. This specimen belongs to a study of early T cells in non-severe SARS-CoV-2 infection. About the research overall: Chains from this unsorted whole-blood bulk RNA could not be paired.

The V end lost 3 bases, the J end lost 3 bases, and 18 bases lay between the germline ends. The CDR3 is 16 amino acids. Germline V gives CDR1 KGHSH, CDR2 LQKENI. Researchers attached unique molecular identifiers to individual cDNA molecules. MiXCR, applied by TCRdb to the 5' RACE reads, yields one record per CDR3 protein. Of about 64,000 distinct CDR3 sequences listed, around 13% were seen once; the top ten hold 4% to 4.5%. The TCR comes from an adult who was a healthcare worker with PCR-confirmed SARS-CoV-2 infection or an uninfected control (not recorded which). Sequencing input: whole blood. The V gene is TRBV18, the J gene TRBJ2-7; D unresolved. CDR3 nucleotides: TGTGCCAGCTCACCCCTTGCCCGGGCCCTTGGCTACGAGCAGTACTTC. It encodes CASSPLARALGYEQYF.